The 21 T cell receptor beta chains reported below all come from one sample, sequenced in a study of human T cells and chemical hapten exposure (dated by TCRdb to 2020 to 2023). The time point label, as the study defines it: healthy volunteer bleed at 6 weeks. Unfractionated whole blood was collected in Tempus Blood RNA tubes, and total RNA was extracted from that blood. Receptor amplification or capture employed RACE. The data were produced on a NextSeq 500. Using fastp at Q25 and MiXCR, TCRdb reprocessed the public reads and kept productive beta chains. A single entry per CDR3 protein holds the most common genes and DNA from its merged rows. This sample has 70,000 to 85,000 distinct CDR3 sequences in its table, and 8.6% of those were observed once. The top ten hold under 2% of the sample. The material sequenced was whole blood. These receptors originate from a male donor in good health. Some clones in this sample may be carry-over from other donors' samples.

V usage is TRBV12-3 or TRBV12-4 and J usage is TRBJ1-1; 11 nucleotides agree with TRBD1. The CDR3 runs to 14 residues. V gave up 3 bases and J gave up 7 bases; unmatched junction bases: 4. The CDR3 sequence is CASSFGQGAIEAFF. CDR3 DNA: TGTGCCAGCAGTTTTGGACAGGGGGCGATTGAAGCTTTCTTT.

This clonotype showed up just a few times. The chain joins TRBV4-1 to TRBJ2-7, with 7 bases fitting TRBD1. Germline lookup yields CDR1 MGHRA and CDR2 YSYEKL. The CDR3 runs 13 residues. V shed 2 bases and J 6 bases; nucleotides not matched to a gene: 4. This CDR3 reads CASSQNDRAEQYF. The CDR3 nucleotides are TGCGCCAGCAGCCAAAACGACAGGGCCGAGCAGTACTTC.

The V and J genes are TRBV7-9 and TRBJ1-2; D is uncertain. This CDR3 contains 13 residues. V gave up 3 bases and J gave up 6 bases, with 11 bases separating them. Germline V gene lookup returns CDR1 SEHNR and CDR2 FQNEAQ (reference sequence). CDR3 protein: CASSFGEGDGYTF. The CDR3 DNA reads TGTGCCAGCAGCTTTGGGGAGGGAGATGGCTACACCTTC.

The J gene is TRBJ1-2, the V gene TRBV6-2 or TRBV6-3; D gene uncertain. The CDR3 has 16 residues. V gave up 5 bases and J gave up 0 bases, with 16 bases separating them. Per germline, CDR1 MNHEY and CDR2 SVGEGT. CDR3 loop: CASSRRGWEPNYGYTF. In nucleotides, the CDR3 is TGTGCCAGCAGTCGCCGTGGATGGGAACCTAACTATGGCTACACCTTC.

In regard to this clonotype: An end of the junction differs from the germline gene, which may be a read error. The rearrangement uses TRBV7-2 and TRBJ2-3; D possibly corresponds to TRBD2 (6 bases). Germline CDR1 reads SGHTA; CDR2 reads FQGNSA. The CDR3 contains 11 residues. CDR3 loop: CASSDREIADF. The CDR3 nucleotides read TGTGCCAGCAGCGACCGGGAGATAGCGGATTTT. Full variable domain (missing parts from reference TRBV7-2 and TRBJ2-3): GAGVSQSPSNKVTEKGKDVELRCDPISGHTALYWYRQSLGQGLEFLIYFQGNSAPDKSGLPSDRFSAERTGGSVSTLTIQRTQQEDSAVYLCASSDREIADFGPGTRLTVL.

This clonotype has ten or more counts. The CDR3 loop is CASSVRGTGLSNQPQHF. The DNA of the CDR3 is TGTGCCAGCAGCGTCAGGGGGACAGGACTTAGCAATCAGCCCCAGCATTTT. V gene TRBV7-9 combines with J gene TRBJ1-5, with 8 positions matching TRBD1. V was clipped by 5 bases and J by 0 bases; unmatched bases: 9. CDR1 SEHNR and CDR2 FQNEAQ come from the germline V gene (reference sequence). CDR3 size: 17 residues.

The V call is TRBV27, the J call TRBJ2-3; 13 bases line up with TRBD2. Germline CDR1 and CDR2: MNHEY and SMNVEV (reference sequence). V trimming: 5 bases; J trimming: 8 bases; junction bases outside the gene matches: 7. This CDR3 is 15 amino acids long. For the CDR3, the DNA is TGTGCCAGCAGTAAACTAGCGGGGGGGCCCGGTACGCAGTATTTT. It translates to CASSKLAGGPGTQYF.

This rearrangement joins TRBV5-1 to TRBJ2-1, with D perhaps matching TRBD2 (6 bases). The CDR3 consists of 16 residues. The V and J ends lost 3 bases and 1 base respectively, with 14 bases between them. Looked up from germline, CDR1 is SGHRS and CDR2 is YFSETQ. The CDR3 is CASSYESGSSYNEQFF. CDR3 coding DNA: TGCGCCAGCAGCTACGAGAGCGGGTCTTCCTACAATGAGCAGTTCTTC.

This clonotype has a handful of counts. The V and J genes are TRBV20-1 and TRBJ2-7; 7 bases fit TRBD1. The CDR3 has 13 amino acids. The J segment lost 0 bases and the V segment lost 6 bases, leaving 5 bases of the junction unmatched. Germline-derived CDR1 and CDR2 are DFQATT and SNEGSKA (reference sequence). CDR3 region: CSARQGLSYEQYF. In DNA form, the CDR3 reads TGCAGTGCGAGACAGGGCCTCTCCTACGAGCAGTACTTC.

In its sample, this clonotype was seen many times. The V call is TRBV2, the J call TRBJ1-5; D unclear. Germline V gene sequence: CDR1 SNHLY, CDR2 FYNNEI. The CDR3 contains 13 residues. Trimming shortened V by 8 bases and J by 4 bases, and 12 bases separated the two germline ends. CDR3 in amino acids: CASREGWNQPQHF. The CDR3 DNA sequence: TGTGCCAGCCGAGAGGGTTGGAATCAGCCCCAGCATTTT.

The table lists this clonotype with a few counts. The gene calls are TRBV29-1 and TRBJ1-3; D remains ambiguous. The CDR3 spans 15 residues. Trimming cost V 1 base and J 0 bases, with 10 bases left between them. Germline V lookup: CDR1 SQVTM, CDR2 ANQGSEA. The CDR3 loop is CSVEVVEDSGNTIYF. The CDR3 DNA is TGCAGCGTTGAAGTTGTCGAGGACTCTGGAAACACCATATATTTT.

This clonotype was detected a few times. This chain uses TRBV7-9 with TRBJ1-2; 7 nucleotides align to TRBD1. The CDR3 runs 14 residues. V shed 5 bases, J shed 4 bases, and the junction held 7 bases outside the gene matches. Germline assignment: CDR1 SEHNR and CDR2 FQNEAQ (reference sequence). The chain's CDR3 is CASSPSTGSYGYTF. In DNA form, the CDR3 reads TGTGCCAGCAGCCCGTCGACAGGGAGCTATGGCTACACCTTC. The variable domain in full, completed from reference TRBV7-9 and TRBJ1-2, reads DTGVSQNPRHKITKRGQNVTFRCDPISEHNRLYWYRQTLGQGPEFLTYFQNEAQLEKSRLLSDRFSAERPKGSFSTLEIQRTEQGDSAMYLCASSPSTGSYGYTFGSGTRLTVV.

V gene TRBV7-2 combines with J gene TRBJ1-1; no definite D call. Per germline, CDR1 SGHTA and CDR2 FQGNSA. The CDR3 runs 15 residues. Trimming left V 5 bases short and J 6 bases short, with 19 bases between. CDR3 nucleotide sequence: TGTGCCAGCAGCCAGAGAGGTGGCCGTAACTCTGAAGCTTTCTTT. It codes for CASSQRGGRNSEAFF.

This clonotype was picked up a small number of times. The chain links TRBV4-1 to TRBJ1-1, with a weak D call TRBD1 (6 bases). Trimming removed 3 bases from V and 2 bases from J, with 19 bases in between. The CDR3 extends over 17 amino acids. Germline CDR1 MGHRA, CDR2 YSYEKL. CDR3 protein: CASSHPQGGAFNTEAFF. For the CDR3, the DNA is TGCGCCAGCAGCCATCCACAGGGCGGGGCCTTCAACACTGAAGCTTTCTTT.

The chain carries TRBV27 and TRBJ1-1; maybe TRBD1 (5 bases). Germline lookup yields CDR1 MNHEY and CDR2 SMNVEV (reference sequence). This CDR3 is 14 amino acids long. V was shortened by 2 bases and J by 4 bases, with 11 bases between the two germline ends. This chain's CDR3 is CASSLKRQTTEAFF. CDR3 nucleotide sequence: TGTGCCAGCAGTTTAAAACGACAGACCACTGAAGCTTTCTTT.

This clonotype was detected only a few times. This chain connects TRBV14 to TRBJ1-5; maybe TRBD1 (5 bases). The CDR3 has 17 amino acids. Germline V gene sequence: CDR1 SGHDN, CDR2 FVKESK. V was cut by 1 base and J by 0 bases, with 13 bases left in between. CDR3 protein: CASSQVKGQGSNQPQHF. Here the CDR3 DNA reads TGTGCCAGCAGCCAAGTAAAGGGGCAGGGTAGCAATCAGCCCCAGCATTTT.

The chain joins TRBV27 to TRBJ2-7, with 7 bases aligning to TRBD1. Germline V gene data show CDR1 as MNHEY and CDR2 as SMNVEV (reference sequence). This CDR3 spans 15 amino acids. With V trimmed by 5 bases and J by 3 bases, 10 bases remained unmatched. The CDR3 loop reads CASSNNRGVVYEQYF. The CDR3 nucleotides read TGTGCCAGCAGTAACAACAGGGGAGTGGTCTACGAGCAGTACTTC.

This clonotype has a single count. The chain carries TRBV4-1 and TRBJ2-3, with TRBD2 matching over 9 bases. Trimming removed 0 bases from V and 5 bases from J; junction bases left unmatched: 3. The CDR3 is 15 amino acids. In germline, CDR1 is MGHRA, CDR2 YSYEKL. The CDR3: CASSQDLSGGDTQYF. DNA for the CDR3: TGCGCCAGCAGCCAAGATCTTAGCGGGGGAGATACGCAGTATTTT.

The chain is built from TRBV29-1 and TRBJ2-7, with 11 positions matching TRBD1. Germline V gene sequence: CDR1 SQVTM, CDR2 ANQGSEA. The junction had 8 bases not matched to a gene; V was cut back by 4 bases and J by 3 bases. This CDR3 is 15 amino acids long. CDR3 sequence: CSVVGGQGASYEQYF. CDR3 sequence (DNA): TGCAGCGTTGTCGGAGGACAGGGGGCAAGCTACGAGCAGTACTTC.

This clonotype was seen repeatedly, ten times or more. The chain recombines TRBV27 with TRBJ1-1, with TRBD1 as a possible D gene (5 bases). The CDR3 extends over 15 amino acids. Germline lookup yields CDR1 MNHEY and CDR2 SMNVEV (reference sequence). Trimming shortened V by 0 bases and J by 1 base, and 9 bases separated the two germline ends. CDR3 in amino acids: CASSLSKTGNTEAFF. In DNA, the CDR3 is TGTGCCAGCAGTTTATCGAAAACAGGGAACACTGAAGCTTTCTTT.

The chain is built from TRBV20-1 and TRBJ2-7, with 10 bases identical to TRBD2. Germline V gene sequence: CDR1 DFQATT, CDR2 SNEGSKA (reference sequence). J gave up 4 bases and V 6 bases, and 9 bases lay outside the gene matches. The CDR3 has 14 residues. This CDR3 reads CSALSSGLAYEQYF. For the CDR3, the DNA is TGCAGTGCACTTAGTTCGGGACTAGCGTACGAGCAGTACTTC.